This T cell receptor beta chain was identified in a study of CD8+ T cells in alopecia areata. Study overall: Oral tofacitinib, 5 to 10 mg twice daily, was given in an open-label trial.

Extracted RNA was reverse transcribed into cDNA, the sequencing template. Sequencing was performed with immunoSEQ multiplex PCR; in TCRdb, only in-frame clones are kept and a portion is missing. The table includes about 120,000 clones, 61% detected once. Germline lookup yields CDR1 KGHSH and CDR2 LQKENI. Trimming shortened V by 4 bases and J by 2 bases, and 12 bases separated the two germline ends. This CDR3 has 14 residues. Treatment specified: oral pan-JAK inhibitor, 5-10 mg twice daily. Peripheral blood samples and lesional scalp punch biopsies were obtained from alopecia areata patients. This chain uses TRBV18 with TRBJ2-7; D call uncertain. The TCR was taken from a human donor with alopecia areata. The material sequenced was CD4+ T cells sorted from blood, taken at week 4, from a patient treated with tofacitinib. The CDR3 protein is CASSLDTEPYEQYF. The CDR3 DNA sequence: TGTGCCAGCTCACTGGATACGGAACCCTACGAGCAGTACTTC.